These T cell receptor beta chains were read from a single sample in a study of post-analysis software for immune sequencing data. TCRdb re-analysed the PCR reads in MiXCR, keeping a single row per CDR3 protein. This sample carries about 680,000 distinct CDR3 sequences, about 60% of them seen once, and the ten largest clones take approximately 10%. Sequenced sample: blood. These receptor sequences come from a girl aged 2 to 9 with multiple sclerosis. CDR3s include the opening cysteine and the closing phenylalanine or tryptophan. Each record gives: J gene, V gene, clone size, D gene, CDR3 protein, CDR3 DNA. A D gene is named only where the DNA matches it firmly. The listing skips clone size in some rows; elsewhere it reads once, few, many or a size class.

>TRBJ2-3|TRBV6-2/TRBV6-3|-|-
CASTSGGADTDMQYF
TGTGCCAGCACCAGCGGTGGGGCCGACACAGATATGCAGTATTTT
>TRBJ1-1|TRBV29-1|-|-
CSVERGDKATGAFF
TGCAGCGTTGAAAGGGGAGACAAGGCCACTGGAGCTTTCTTT
>TRBJ2-3|TRBV20-1|few|-
CSARPTSTDTQYF
TGCAGTGCCAGACCTACTAGCACAGATACGCAGTATTTT
>TRBJ2-1|TRBV9|-|-
CASSTSWTGSSSYNEQFF
TGTGCCAGCAGCACAAGCTGGACGGGGTCCAGCTCCTACAATGAGCAGTTCTTC
>TRBJ2-6|TRBV15|-|-
CATSSIDGPSGANVLTF
TGTGCCACCAGCAGCATCGACGGTCCCTCTGGGGCCAACGTCCTGACTTTC
>TRBJ2-5|TRBV29-1|-|-
CSVEIGRKTQYF
TGCAGCGTTGAAATCGGGCGGAAGACCCAGTACTTC
>TRBJ2-1|TRBV27|few|-
CASSLWGETNEQFF
TGTGCCAGCAGTTTATGGGGGGAGACGAATGAGCAGTTCTTC
>TRBJ1-5|TRBV5-1|-|-
CASNYNSNQPQHF
TGCGCCAGTAATTACAATAGCAATCAGCCCCAGCATTTT
>TRBJ2-7|TRBV5-1|few|TRBD1
CASSLTGTELYEQYF
TGCGCCAGCAGCTTGACCGGGACAGAACTCTACGAGCAGTACTTC
>TRBJ2-5|TRBV6-2/TRBV6-3|-|TRBD2
CASSSPRGLAGGRFQETQYF
TGTGCCAGCAGTTCCCCACGGGGACTAGCGGGGGGGCGATTCCAAGAGACCCAGTACTTC
>TRBJ2-1|TRBV20-1|-|-
CSANLASYNEQFF
TGCAGTGCTAATCTAGCTTCCTACAATGAGCAGTTCTTC
>TRBJ2-3|TRBV6-5|-|-
CASSFQAGRTDTQYF
TGTGCCAGCAGTTTCCAGGCGGGGCGCACAGATACGCAGTATTTT
>TRBJ2-1|TRBV7-2|-|-
CASSWRGLASSYNEQFF
TGTGCCAGCAGCTGGCGTGGACTTGCGAGCTCCTACAATGAGCAGTTCTTC
>TRBJ2-6|TRBV29-1|-|-
CSVDGGPGANVLTF
TGCAGCGTTGATGGGGGCCCGGGGGCCAACGTCCTGACTTTC
>TRBJ2-1|TRBV12-3/TRBV12-4|-|-
CASSRSRTTNEQFF
TGTGCCAGCAGTCGGTCTAGGACCACCAATGAGCAGTTCTTC
>TRBJ1-2|TRBV7-2|-|TRBD1
CASSSGGTGGALLNGYTF
TGTGCCAGCAGCTCGGGCGGGACAGGGGGTGCCCTTTTGAATGGCTACACCTTC
>TRBJ2-7|TRBV12-5|-|TRBD1
CASGRQGRSYEQYF
TGTGCTAGTGGCCGACAGGGCCGCTCCTACGAGCAGTACTTC
>TRBJ2-5|TRBV4-1|-|TRBD2
CASSQEAAGLAEGQETQYF
TGCGCCAGCAGCCAAGAAGCCGCCGGTCTAGCGGAGGGGCAAGAGACCCAGTACTTC
>TRBJ2-1|TRBV28|-|-
CASSLEPLGDEQFF
TGTGCCAGCAGTTTAGAACCGTTGGGCGATGAGCAGTTCTTC